Listed below are T cell receptor beta chains from one sample, sequenced in a study of regulatory T cells in long-lasting Graves disease. TCRdb itself ran the multiplex PCR reads through MiXCR, one entry per CDR3 protein. The sample holds 500,000 to 700,000 distinct CDR3 sequences, 25% to 30% seen once. The sample consisted of peripheral blood mononuclear cells (PBMCs), taken when the disease was refractory, from a patient treated with antithyroid drugs. The receptors here all came from a female donor with Graves disease. Each CDR3 is given with its conserved first and last residue. The order of the fields is clone size, D gene, V gene, J gene, CDR3 DNA, CDR3 protein. D genes are given only for firm matches. A clone size is listed for some rows: how often the clone was seen (once, few, many), or a class if it is expanded.

abundance: few; d_gene: NA; v_gene: TRBV27; j_gene: TRBJ2-1; CDR3nt: TGTGCCAGCAGTTTGCGTACAGCACGAGATGAGCAGTTCTTC; CDR3aa: CASSLRTARDEQFF
abundance: NA; d_gene: TRBD1; v_gene: TRBV10-3; j_gene: TRBJ1-6; CDR3nt: TGTGCCATCAGTGATTCCGATCGCCATGGAGGGACAGACACTAATTCACCCCTCCACTTT; CDR3aa: CAISDSDRHGGTDTNSPLHF
abundance: many; d_gene: TRBD1; v_gene: TRBV12-3/TRBV12-4; j_gene: TRBJ1-1; CDR3nt: TGTGCCAGCAGTTTAGCTGGGACAGGGGTATTTGGAGCTTTCTTT; CDR3aa: CASSLAGTGVFGAFF
abundance: NA; d_gene: TRBD2; v_gene: TRBV4-1; j_gene: TRBJ2-7; CDR3nt: TGCGCCAGCAGCCAAGATTTGCCTAGCGGGACTCTCTACGAGCAGTACTTC; CDR3aa: CASSQDLPSGTLYEQYF
abundance: many; d_gene: NA; v_gene: TRBV28; j_gene: TRBJ1-5; CDR3nt: TGTGCCAGCAGACCTAACCCTCCCAGTTGGGGGTTGAGCAATCAGCCCCAGCATTTT; CDR3aa: CASRPNPPSWGLSNQPQHF
abundance: few; d_gene: NA; v_gene: TRBV6-1; j_gene: TRBJ1-1; CDR3nt: TGTGCCAGCAGTGACAGGGACTTCTCTGAAGCTTTCTTT; CDR3aa: CASSDRDFSEAFF
abundance: many; d_gene: NA; v_gene: TRBV20-1; j_gene: TRBJ1-2; CDR3nt: TGCAGTGCGGATCAGGGCTCCTACGGCTACACCTTC; CDR3aa: CSADQGSYGYTF
abundance: NA; d_gene: TRBD2; v_gene: TRBV4-1; j_gene: TRBJ2-7; CDR3nt: TGCGCCAGCAGCCAAGAGCTAGCGGGGCTCTACGAGCAGTACTTC; CDR3aa: CASSQELAGLYEQYF
abundance: NA; d_gene: NA; v_gene: TRBV11-2; j_gene: TRBJ2-7; CDR3nt: TGTGCCAGCAGCTCCGGACACCACTTAGCCTGCGAGCAGTACTTC; CDR3aa: CASSSGHHLACEQYF
abundance: NA; d_gene: TRBD1; v_gene: TRBV27; j_gene: TRBJ1-1; CDR3nt: TGTGCCAGCAGTTCATTCGGGGACAGGCTGACTGAAGCTTTCTTT; CDR3aa: CASSSFGDRLTEAFF
abundance: NA; d_gene: NA; v_gene: TRBV3-1; j_gene: TRBJ1-5; CDR3nt: TGTGCCAGCAGCCAATCCCTTAAGAATCAGCCCCAGCATTTT; CDR3aa: CASSQSLKNQPQHF
abundance: NA; d_gene: NA; v_gene: TRBV19; j_gene: TRBJ1-5; CDR3nt: TGTGCCAGTAGTATATCGCGGGGACTTAGCAATCAGCCCCAGCATTTT; CDR3aa: CASSISRGLSNQPQHF
abundance: NA; d_gene: TRBD1; v_gene: TRBV11-2; j_gene: TRBJ2-4; CDR3nt: TGTGCCAGCAGCCAATGGACAGGGGGACTAGCCAAAAACATTCAGTACTTC; CDR3aa: CASSQWTGGLAKNIQYF
abundance: few; d_gene: NA; v_gene: TRBV27; j_gene: TRBJ2-2; CDR3nt: TGTGCCAGCAGTTTCGGGGTTGCCGGGGAGCTGTTTTTT; CDR3aa: CASSFGVAGELFF
abundance: once; d_gene: NA; v_gene: TRBV27; j_gene: TRBJ2-7; CDR3nt: TGTGCCAGCAGTTTCCCGGGACGATGGGGCTACGAGCAGTACTTC; CDR3aa: CASSFPGRWGYEQYF
abundance: NA; d_gene: NA; v_gene: TRBV7-9; j_gene: TRBJ2-7; CDR3nt: TGTGCCAGCAGCTTAGTTATGGAGGAGTACGAGCAGTACTTC; CDR3aa: CASSLVMEEYEQYF
abundance: NA; d_gene: TRBD1; v_gene: TRBV5-1; j_gene: TRBJ1-2; CDR3nt: TGCGCCAGCAGCTTGTCCCCGGACAGGGGAGTTCGTATCTATGGCTACACCTTC; CDR3aa: CASSLSPDRGVRIYGYTF
abundance: NA; d_gene: TRBD1; v_gene: TRBV27; j_gene: TRBJ1-2; CDR3nt: TGTGCCAGCAGTTTAGTGGGGGACAGGGGCCGAGGCTACACCTTC; CDR3aa: CASSLVGDRGRGYTF
abundance: NA; d_gene: NA; v_gene: TRBV9; j_gene: TRBJ2-7; CDR3nt: TGTGCCAGCAGCGTAGGGGACATCTCCTACGAGCAGTACTTC; CDR3aa: CASSVGDISYEQYF
abundance: NA; d_gene: NA; v_gene: TRBV19; j_gene: TRBJ1-5; CDR3nt: TGTGCCAGTAGTATATTAGGCAGGGCTGACAATCAGCCCCAGCATTTT; CDR3aa: CASSILGRADNQPQHF
abundance: few; d_gene: NA; v_gene: TRBV3-1; j_gene: TRBJ1-2; CDR3nt: TGTGCCAGCAGCCAAGATCTACTGAGGGACTACACCTTC; CDR3aa: CASSQDLLRDYTF
abundance: NA; d_gene: NA; v_gene: TRBV19; j_gene: TRBJ2-5; CDR3nt: TGTGCCAGTAGAGAAACCCTCCAAGAGACCCAGTACTTC; CDR3aa: CASRETLQETQYF
abundance: NA; d_gene: TRBD2; v_gene: TRBV7-8; j_gene: TRBJ2-7; CDR3nt: TGTGCCAGCAGCTTAATCCAGTTTATCGCGGGAGGGCCTGACGAGCAGTACTTC; CDR3aa: CASSLIQFIAGGPDEQYF
abundance: NA; d_gene: TRBD1; v_gene: TRBV19; j_gene: TRBJ1-1; CDR3nt: TGTGCCAGCTGGACAGGCCTCGCGAACACTGAAGCTTTCTTT; CDR3aa: CASWTGLANTEAFF
abundance: NA; d_gene: NA; v_gene: TRBV30; j_gene: TRBJ1-2; CDR3nt: TGTACCTCCCTGGGAGGGGGCTATGGCTACACCTTC; CDR3aa: CTSLGGGYGYTF
abundance: few; d_gene: NA; v_gene: TRBV20-1; j_gene: TRBJ1-1; CDR3nt: TGCAGTGCTAGAGTATTGGGGCGCACGGCTGAAGCTTTCTTT; CDR3aa: CSARVLGRTAEAFF
abundance: NA; d_gene: NA; v_gene: TRBV7-9; j_gene: TRBJ1-2; CDR3nt: TGTGCCAGCAGCTTAGAAGGGAAAGGAGGCTACACCTTC; CDR3aa: CASSLEGKGGYTF
abundance: NA; d_gene: NA; v_gene: TRBV5-6; j_gene: TRBJ1-6; CDR3nt: TGTGCCAGCAGCTTGCGGACGGGACTTAATTCACCCCTCCACTTT; CDR3aa: CASSLRTGLNSPLHF
abundance: few; d_gene: NA; v_gene: TRBV29-1; j_gene: TRBJ1-1; CDR3nt: TGCAGCGTTGTGTTGGGCAGGGGAGCGACTGAAGCTTTCTTT; CDR3aa: CSVVLGRGATEAFF
abundance: few; d_gene: NA; v_gene: TRBV11-2; j_gene: TRBJ2-2; CDR3nt: TGTGCCAGCAGCTTACGGACGGGGAACACCGGGGAGCTGTTTTTT; CDR3aa: CASSLRTGNTGELFF
abundance: many; d_gene: TRBD2; v_gene: TRBV20-1; j_gene: TRBJ2-5; CDR3nt: TGCAGTGCTCGAAGGCTAGCGGGAGAAAGAGAGACCCAGTACTTC; CDR3aa: CSARRLAGERETQYF
abundance: NA; d_gene: NA; v_gene: TRBV11-2; j_gene: TRBJ2-2; CDR3nt: TGTGCCAGCAGCTTACTCAACCCGGAGGCGCTGTTTTTT; CDR3aa: CASSLLNPEALFF
abundance: many; d_gene: NA; v_gene: TRBV6-1; j_gene: TRBJ1-2; CDR3nt: TGTGCCAGCAGATCAACAGGCGCCACGGTGCATGGCTACACCTTC; CDR3aa: CASRSTGATVHGYTF
abundance: many; d_gene: NA; v_gene: TRBV10-3; j_gene: TRBJ1-2; CDR3nt: TGTGCCATCTCGACAGGAAGGAATGGCTACACCTTC; CDR3aa: CAISTGRNGYTF
abundance: many; d_gene: NA; v_gene: TRBV28; j_gene: TRBJ1-1; CDR3nt: TGTGCCAGCAGTTCGTTAGGGGACACTGAAGCTTTCTTT; CDR3aa: CASSSLGDTEAFF
abundance: NA; d_gene: TRBD2; v_gene: TRBV10-3; j_gene: TRBJ2-7; CDR3nt: TGTGCCATCAGTGACGAGACTAGCGGGAGATCTACGAGCAGTACCTACGAGCAGTACTTC; CDR3aa: CAISDETSGRSTSSTYEQYF
abundance: NA; d_gene: NA; v_gene: TRBV2; j_gene: TRBJ1-1; CDR3nt: TGTGCCAGCAGTACCTCAGGGGTCACTGAAGCTTTCTTT; CDR3aa: CASSTSGVTEAFF
abundance: NA; d_gene: NA; v_gene: TRBV15; j_gene: TRBJ2-7; CDR3nt: TGTGCCACCAGCAGAGATGGAAATGACTACGAGCAGTACTTC; CDR3aa: CATSRDGNDYEQYF
abundance: many; d_gene: NA; v_gene: TRBV27; j_gene: TRBJ1-6; CDR3nt: TGTGCCAGCCGGAAGCGGGACGGGGAGAATTCACCCCTCCACTTT; CDR3aa: CASRKRDGENSPLHF
abundance: many; d_gene: TRBD1; v_gene: TRBV7-9; j_gene: TRBJ1-1; CDR3nt: TGTGCCAGCAGCACAAACAGGGGGAACACTGAAGCTTTCTTT; CDR3aa: CASSTNRGNTEAFF
abundance: NA; d_gene: NA; v_gene: TRBV27; j_gene: TRBJ1-1; CDR3nt: TGTGCCAGCAGTTTATCTAGGATCACTGAAGCTTTCTTT; CDR3aa: CASSLSRITEAFF
abundance: NA; d_gene: TRBD1; v_gene: TRBV2; j_gene: TRBJ1-4; CDR3nt: TGTGCCAGCAGCCAAGTCCTTCGTAACAGGGGGCGCGGTGAAAAACTGTTTTTT; CDR3aa: CASSQVLRNRGRGEKLFF
abundance: NA; d_gene: TRBD1; v_gene: TRBV20-1; j_gene: TRBJ1-1; CDR3nt: TGCAGTGCTAGACCCAGACAGGGTAGGGGAAACACTGAAGCTTTCTTT; CDR3aa: CSARPRQGRGNTEAFF
abundance: NA; d_gene: NA; v_gene: TRBV20-1; j_gene: TRBJ1-2; CDR3nt: TGCAGTGCTGCCCGCCGGGCCACCTATGACTACACCTTC; CDR3aa: CSAARRATYDYTF
abundance: many; d_gene: TRBD2; v_gene: TRBV6-1; j_gene: TRBJ2-5; CDR3nt: TGTGCCAGCAGAATGGGGCTAGCGGGAGAAGAGACCCAGTACTTC; CDR3aa: CASRMGLAGEETQYF
abundance: many; d_gene: NA; v_gene: TRBV2; j_gene: TRBJ1-6; CDR3nt: TGTGCCAGCAGTGAACCGTCATCTGCGCAGTATAATTCACCCCTCCACTTT; CDR3aa: CASSEPSSAQYNSPLHF